Listed here are 20 T cell receptor beta chains from one sample, sequenced in a study of beta chain features in type 1 diabetes. Study-wide results and caveats: People with Type 1 diabetes carried modestly yet significantly shorter TCRB CDR3s in all four CD4+ subsets.

TCRB transcripts that were expressed got sequenced, as all of the isolated RNA had been reverse transcribed. Sequencing was performed with immunoSEQ multiplex PCR; in TCRdb, only in-frame clones are kept and a portion is missing. The sample contains around 100,000 clones, 28% of which appear only once. Their antigen targets remain unknown. The sample taken for sequencing was central memory CD4+ T cells from blood. The receptors originated from a woman younger than 35 with type 1 diabetes.

This clone turned up a few times. The chain has TRBV27 and TRBJ2-1; TRBD2 agrees at 10 bases. With V trimmed by 1 base and J by 3 bases, 9 bases remained unmatched. The CDR3 sequence is 18 residues long. Looked up from germline, CDR1 is MNHEY and CDR2 is SMNVEV (reference sequence). The CDR3 nucleotides are TGTGCCAGCAGTTTATTCCCTAGCGGGAGTCCCCTCTACAATGAGCAGTTCTTC. Its translation: CASSLFPSGSPLYNEQFF.

In its sample, this clone was seen a few times. This sequence joins TRBV11-2 and TRBJ1-2; 9 positions match TRBD1. CDR1 and CDR2 from the germline V gene are SGHAT and FQNNGV. This CDR3 has 15 residues. Trimming took 2 bases from V and 6 from J; bases not matched to a gene: 7. CDR3 region: CASSLTADRGDGYTF. The CDR3 DNA follows: TGTGCCAGCAGCTTAACTGCGGACAGGGGAGATGGCTACACCTTC.

V is TRBV7-3 and J is TRBJ2-5; D call uncertain. Germline CDR1 is SGHTA and CDR2 is FQGTGA. The ends were cut back, 2 bases at V and 3 bases at J, with 10 bases in the middle. This CDR3 contains 14 residues. CDR3 DNA sequence: TGTGCCAGCAGCTTAGGCGGCTCTGAAGAGACCCAGTACTTC. It encodes CASSLGGSEETQYF.

This clone has more than one count but fewer than ten. The CDR3 sequence: CASSIDRAAWANVLTF. The CDR3 region has the DNA TGTGCCAGCAGTATTGACAGGGCTGCTTGGGCCAACGTCCTGACTTTC. The chain uses TRBV5-8 and TRBJ2-6; 7 bases map to TRBD1. Germline values: CDR1 SGHTS, CDR2 YDEGEE. This CDR3 comprises 16 residues. After removal of 5 bases from V and 5 bases from J, the junction contained 10 bases not matched to a gene.

The rearrangement joins TRBV5-1 to TRBJ2-3, with 8 positions matching TRBD2. Per the germline V gene, CDR1 is SGHRS and CDR2 is YFSETQ. The CDR3 length is 17 residues. The V and J ends lost 1 base and 0 bases, in that order; junction bases with no gene match: 7. CDR3 in DNA: TGCGCCAGCAGCTTGTTCCGTCTAGCGGGCAGCACAGATACGCAGTATTTT. Its protein is CASSLFRLAGSTDTQYF.

Only a few counts were recorded for this clone. The chain recombines TRBV7-9 with TRBJ1-1, with 10 nucleotides matching TRBD1. The germline V gene encodes CDR1 SEHNR and CDR2 FQNEAQ (reference sequence). J lost 7 bases, V lost 5 bases, and 7 bases had no gene match. The CDR3 totals 14 residues. CDR3: CASSPTGGVNEAFF. CDR3 DNA sequence: TGTGCCAGCAGCCCGACAGGGGGCGTCAATGAAGCTTTCTTT. Complete variable domain (other parts from reference TRBV7-9 and TRBJ1-1): DTGVSQNPRHKITKRGQNVTFRCDPISEHNRLYWYRQTLGQGPEFLTYFQNEAQLEKSRLLSDRFSAERPKGSFSTLEIQRTEQGDSAMYLCASSPTGGVNEAFFGQGTRLTVV.

This chain joins TRBV11-2 and TRBJ2-4; D is possibly TRBD2 (6 bases). There are 14 residues in the CDR3. The germline V gene encodes CDR1 SGHAT and CDR2 FQNNGV. With 7 bases removed from V and 0 bases from J, the gap between germline ends came to 10 bases. CDR3 amino acids: CASTAGLAKNIQYF. The CDR3 DNA reads as TGTGCCAGCACCGCGGGACTAGCCAAAAACATTCAGTACTTC.

The gene calls are TRBV2 and TRBJ1-1; D ambiguous. With 7 bases removed from V and 0 bases from J, the gap between germline ends came to 6 bases. The CDR3 spans 12 residues. The germline V gene encodes CDR1 SNHLY and CDR2 FYNNEI. CDR3 coding DNA: TGTGCCAGCATGGAGATGAACACTGAAGCTTTCTTT. This translates into CASMEMNTEAFF.

This clone has only a few counts. This rearrangement joins TRBV9 to TRBJ2-3; 9 nucleotides agree with TRBD1. V gave up 3 bases and J gave up 4 bases; unmatched junction bases: 6. Looked up from germline, CDR1 is SGDLS and CDR2 is YYNGEE. The CDR3 has 15 amino acids. The CDR3 nucleotides are TGTGCCAGCAGCGCGGACAGGGGTGCCCCAGATACGCAGTATTTT. Translation gives CASSADRGAPDTQYF.

The V gene is TRBV7-2, the J gene TRBJ2-7, with D maybe TRBD1 (5 bases). The CDR3 extends over 14 amino acids. V was cut by 1 base and J by 0 bases, with 7 bases left in between. The germline CDR1 and CDR2 sequences are SGHTA and FQGNSA. DNA for the CDR3: TGTGCCAGCAGCTTAGACAGGAGCTCCTACGAGCAGTACGTC. Amino acid sequence: CASSLDRSSYEQYV.

This clone was seen more than once but under ten times. This chain links TRBV29-1 with TRBJ2-7; 9 bases are shared with TRBD1. V trimming: 6 bases; J trimming: 2 bases; junction bases outside the gene matches: 8. CDR3 length: 14 residues. Looked up from germline, CDR1 is SQVTM and CDR2 is ANQGSEA. CDR3 in DNA: TGCAGCGTCGCTCGGGACAGGGCCACCTACGAGCAGTACTTC. Amino acids: CSVARDRATYEQYF.

This clone has a handful of counts. The V gene is TRBV5-6, the J gene TRBJ2-7; a possible D gene is TRBD2 (5 bases). The germline V and J ends were trimmed by 0 bases and 8 bases, with 21 bases remaining between them. This CDR3 comprises 16 residues. Germline V lookup: CDR1 SGHDT, CDR2 YYEEEE. CDR3 residues: CASSLGTGFSVGKQYF. In DNA form, the CDR3 reads TGTGCCAGCAGCTTGGGTACGGGATTCTCGGTTGGCAAGCAGTACTTC.

This sequence joins TRBV29-1 and TRBJ2-1; D possibly corresponds to TRBD2 (7 bases). Per the germline V gene, CDR1 is SQVTM and CDR2 is ANQGSEA. The V end was cut by 7 bases, the J end by 2 bases, with 15 bases between. The CDR3 is 14 residues long. CDR3 protein: CSATGRVTYNEQFF. The CDR3 nucleotides read TGCAGCGCTACAGGGAGGGTCACCTACAATGAGCAGTTCTTC.

This chain connects TRBV6-5 to TRBJ2-7; 7 nucleotides agree with TRBD2. This CDR3 has 15 residues. In germline, CDR1 is MNHEY, CDR2 SVGAGI. Trimming at V came to 2 bases and at J to 2 bases, leaving 6 bases not matched to a gene. The CDR3 protein is CASSYTAGDPYEQYF. DNA of the CDR3: TGTGCCAGCAGTTACACTGCGGGGGATCCCTACGAGCAGTACTTC.

This CDR3 reads CASSLNFGTDTQYF. CDR3 DNA sequence: TGTGCCAGCAGCTTAAATTTCGGCACAGATACGCAGTATTTT. The gene calls are TRBV7-2 and TRBJ2-3; unclear D gene. CDR3 length: 14 residues. Germline-derived CDR1 and CDR2 are SGHTA and FQGNSA. V gave up 2 bases and J gave up 1 base, with 7 bases separating them.

The rearrangement uses TRBV19 and TRBJ1-1; D is unresolved. Between the trimmed V and J ends, which lost 4 bases and 1 base, there was a span of 7 bases. This CDR3 region has 13 residues. Per germline, CDR1 LNHDA and CDR2 SQIVND (reference sequence). CDR3 in amino acids: CASSTTGNTEAFF. Here the CDR3 DNA reads TGTGCCAGTAGTACAACTGGGAACACTGAAGCTTTCTTT.

This clone was seen more than once but under ten times. The rearrangement links TRBV7-2 to TRBJ1-5; TRBD1 aligns across 8 bases. J was trimmed by 6 bases and V by 2 bases; bases with no gene match: 6. The V gene's germline CDR1 is SGHTA and CDR2 FQGNSA. This CDR3 has 15 amino acids. CDR3 sequence reads: CASSLRQGKGQPQHF. The CDR3 region has the DNA TGTGCCAGCAGCTTAAGACAGGGGAAGGGTCAGCCCCAGCATTTT.

The chain joins TRBV4-3 to TRBJ2-3; 12 bases map to TRBD2. This CDR3 spans 21 amino acids. From germline, CDR1 is LGHNA and CDR2 YSLEER. Trimming cost V 0 bases and J 0 bases; bases outside gene matches: 13. The CDR3 reads CASSQDAASGRAGASTDTQYF. The CDR3 DNA sequence: TGCGCCAGCAGCCAAGATGCAGCTAGCGGGAGGGCCGGGGCTAGCACAGATACGCAGTATTTT.

V usage is TRBV19 and J usage is TRBJ2-7, with a possible D match to TRBD1 (6 bases). V shed 5 bases and J shed 4 bases, with 12 bases lying between them. The germline gives CDR1 LNHDA, CDR2 SQIVND (reference sequence). This CDR3 has 13 residues. CDR3 sequence: CASSRTARYEQYF. CDR3 nucleotide sequence: TGTGCCAGTAGTCGGACAGCAAGGTACGAGCAGTACTTC. The entire variable domain, with the rest obtained from reference TRBV19 and TRBJ2-7, is as follows: DGGITQSPKYLFRKEGQNVTLSCEQNLNHDAMYWYRQDPGQGLRLIYYSQIVNDFQKGDIAEGYSVSREKKESFPLTVTSAQKNPTAFYLCASSRTARYEQYFGPGTRLTVT.

This chain links TRBV9 with TRBJ1-1, with D perhaps matching TRBD1 (6 bases). Germline V CDR1 and CDR2: SGDLS, YYNGEE. The CDR3 runs 16 residues. Trimming cost V 4 bases and J 5 bases, with 21 bases left between them. The CDR3, as DNA: TGTGCCAGCAGCCCCCTCTATGGGGGGGCCCTGACTGAAGCTTTCTTT. Protein sequence: CASSPLYGGALTEAFF. The complete variable domain, with remaining parts taken from reference TRBV9 and TRBJ1-1, reads DSGVTQTPKHLITATGQRVTLRCSPRSGDLSVYWYQQSLDQGLQFLIQYYNGEERAKGNILERFSAQQFPDLHSELNLSSLELGDSALYFCASSPLYGGALTEAFFGQGTRLTVV.